This T cell receptor (beta chain) derives from a study of blood T cell repertoires in COVID-19 (TCRdb year 2020). With regard to the full study: Collaborator samples came from the United States, Italy and Spain and covered acute and convalescent phases of COVID-19. Subjects who had been exposed to COVID-19, were actively infected with it, or had recovered from it provided the deeply sampled blood TCRbeta repertoires that made up the dataset. The repertoires were released in a freely available public database meant as a resource for research on the immune response to SARS-CoV-2. The sample metadata nearly always contained a de-identified subject ID, COVID-19 status, age in years and sex. HLA class I and class II types, where available, came from metadata supplied by the sample provider rather than from assay-based typing. The material from the prospective study consisted of cDNA or gDNA derived from T cells, B-cell-depleted T cells, or PBMCs. Samples came from the ongoing ImmuneRACE study (first 160 participants) plus 1,254 subjects from 6 global collaborators. Study-wide findings and limitations: The quantity of clinical and demographic metadata differed by source and by participant and was supplied without curation.

The germline V gene sets CDR1 to SGHRS and CDR2 to YFSETQ. Cut back by 5 bases and 5 bases, the V and J ends lie 19 bases apart. Taken from cysteine to phenylalanine, the CDR3 has 15 residues. Here the CDR3 DNA is all that survives: 45 bases in frame from base 1. For this clone: Its antigen remains undetermined. No quality values exist for individual bases; no much larger clone is one base distant.

The immunoSEQ Assay, a bias-controlled multiplex PCR, was used to amplify TCRbeta CDR3 regions from genomic DNA. The paper's data handling went like this. The number of nucleated cells in each sample was estimated by amplification of reference gene primers within the assay. To quantify the absolute abundance of each unique TCRbeta CDR3 rearrangement, sequence reads were collapsed and filtered. For each sample, productive Simpson clonality was calculated as the square root of Simpson's diversity index over productive rearrangements. This is the immuneACCESS table as TCRdb keeps it, with only in-frame sequences that have V and J called. A part of the clones is gone; compared with another copy, unresolved V genes explain less than half, and the rest is unexplained. V and J calls and clone size follow that table, whereas D and trimming were derived from the DNA. For this sample the table gives around 100,000 clones, of which 75% to 85% were detected only once. The biggest ten clones account for approximately 7.9% of the sample.

Each collaborating institution followed its own protocols to collect whole blood in K2EDTA tubes. For TCRbeta analysis, collaborator samples were shipped as frozen whole blood, as isolated PBMCs, or as DNA extracted from either sample type. The sequence was collected from an older man with acute or convalescent COVID-19. Source material: peripheral blood. Here the chain combines TRBV5-1 and TRBJ1-2, with TRBD1 perhaps the D gene, on 5 matching bases. The CDR3 region has the sequence CASSSGDGGNYGYTF. The DNA sequence follows: TGCGCCAGCAGTTCTGGGGACGGCGGGAATTATGGCTACACCTTC.